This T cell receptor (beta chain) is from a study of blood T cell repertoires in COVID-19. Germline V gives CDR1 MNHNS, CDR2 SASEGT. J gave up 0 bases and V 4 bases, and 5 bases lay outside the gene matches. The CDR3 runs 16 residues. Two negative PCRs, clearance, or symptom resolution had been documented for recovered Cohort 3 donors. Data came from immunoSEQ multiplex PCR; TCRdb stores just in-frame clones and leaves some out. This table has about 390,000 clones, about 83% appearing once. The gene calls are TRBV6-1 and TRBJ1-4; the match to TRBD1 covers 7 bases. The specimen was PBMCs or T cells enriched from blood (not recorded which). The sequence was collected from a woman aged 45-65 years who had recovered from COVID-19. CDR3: CASSVRQGPTNEKLFF. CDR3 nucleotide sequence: TGTGCCAGCAGTGTACGACAGGGCCCAACTAATGAAAAACTGTTTTTT.